This TCR beta chain emerged from a study of cytomegalovirus exposure and HLA in healthy donors. Whole-study results and caveats: As a later analysis showed, a missense DCLRE1C variant was linked to trimming of TCR beta V- and J-genes.

60 Vbeta and 13 Jbeta primers were used in PCR. The repertoire was sequenced with immunoSEQ multiplex PCR; TCRdb's copy has only in-frame clones and lacks some. The sample comprises about 140,000 clones, approximately 86% of which are singletons, and 0.45% to 0.55% rests with the top ten. J lost 14 bases, V lost 4 bases, and 17 bases had no gene match. This CDR3 contains 15 residues. CDR1 and CDR2 from the germline V gene are SGDLS and YYNGEE. On this clone: Its antigen is currently unknown.

The chain couples TRBV9 to TRBJ2-1, with 8 bases aligning to TRBD2. The sequenced material came from PBMCs. The sequence derives from a woman aged 40 to 50 in good health and CMV-seronegative. The CDR3 is CASSTRGSGSNQEFF. The CDR3 nucleotides are TGTGCCAGCAGCACTCGGGGGAGCGGGAGTAACCAAGAGTTCTTC.